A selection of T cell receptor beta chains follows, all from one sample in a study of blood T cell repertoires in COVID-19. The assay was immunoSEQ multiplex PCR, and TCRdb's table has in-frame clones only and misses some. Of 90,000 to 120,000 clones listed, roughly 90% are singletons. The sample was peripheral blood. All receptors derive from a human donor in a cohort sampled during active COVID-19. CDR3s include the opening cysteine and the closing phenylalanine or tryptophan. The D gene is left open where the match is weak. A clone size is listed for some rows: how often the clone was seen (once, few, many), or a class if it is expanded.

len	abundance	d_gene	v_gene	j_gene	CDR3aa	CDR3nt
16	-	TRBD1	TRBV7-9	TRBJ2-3	CASSLTMDRGPDTQYF	TGTGCCAGCAGCTTAACGATGGACAGGGGTCCAGATACGCAGTATTTT
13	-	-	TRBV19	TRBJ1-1	CASRRETNTEAFF	TGTGCCAGTAGGAGAGAAACGAACACTGAAGCTTTCTTT
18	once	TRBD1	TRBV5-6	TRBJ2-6	CASSFRDRVTSGANVLTF	TGTGCCAGCAGCTTCCGGGACAGGGTCACCTCTGGGGCCAACGTCCTGACTTTC
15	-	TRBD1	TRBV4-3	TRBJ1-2	CASSPAYRDRAGYTF	TGCGCCAGCAGCCCCGCTTACCGGGACAGAGCCGGCTACACCTTC
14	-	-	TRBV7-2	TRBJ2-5	CASSLERPGETQYF	TGTGCCAGCAGCTTAGAGCGGCCCGGCGAGACCCAGTACTTC
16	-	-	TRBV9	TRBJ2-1	CASSVGTSSSYNEQFF	TGTGCCAGCAGCGTAGGAACTAGCTCTAGCTACAATGAGCAGTTCTTC
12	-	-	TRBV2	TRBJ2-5	CASSALRETQYF	TGTGCCAGCAGCGCCTTGAGAGAGACCCAGTACTTC
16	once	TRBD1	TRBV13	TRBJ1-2	CASSHRGREGNYGYTF	TGTGCCAGCAGCCACAGGGGGCGCGAGGGAAACTATGGCTACACCTTC
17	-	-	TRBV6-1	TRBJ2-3	CASSGPNRASSTDTQYF	TGTGCCAGCAGTGGACCAAACAGGGCCTCCAGCACAGATACGCAGTATTTT
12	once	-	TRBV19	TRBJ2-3	CASSARADTQYF	TGTGCCAGTAGTGCTCGGGCAGATACGCAGTATTTT
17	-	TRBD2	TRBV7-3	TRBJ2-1	CASSLMARGGNYNEQFF	TGTGCCAGCAGCTTAATGGCCCGCGGGGGTAATTACAATGAGCAGTTCTTC
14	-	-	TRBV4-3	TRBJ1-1	CASSQDPVSTEAFF	TGCGCCAGCAGCCAAGATCCCGTCAGTACTGAAGCTTTCTTT
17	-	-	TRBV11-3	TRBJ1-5	CASSLVGGRPRNQPQHF	TGTGCCAGCAGCTTAGTAGGCGGCAGACCGCGCAATCAGCCCCAGCATTTT
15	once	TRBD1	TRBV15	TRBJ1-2	CATSRDRDSLYGYTF	TGTGCCACCAGCAGAGATAGGGACAGTCTCTATGGCTACACCTTC
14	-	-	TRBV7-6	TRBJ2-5	CASSLEAAAEAQYF	TGTGCCAGCAGCTTAGAGGCGGCCGCAGAGGCCCAGTACTTC
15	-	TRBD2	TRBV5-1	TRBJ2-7	CASSLGGRAQYEQYF	TGCGCCAGCAGCTTGGGCGGGAGGGCCCAATACGAGCAGTACTTC
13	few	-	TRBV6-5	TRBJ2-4	CASSYSLGDIQYF	TGTGCCAGCAGTTACTCCCTAGGGGACATTCAGTACTTC
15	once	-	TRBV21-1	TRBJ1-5	CASSAGGGCNQPQHF	TGTGCCAGCAGCGCCGGAGGAGGGTGCAATCAGCCCCAGCATTTT
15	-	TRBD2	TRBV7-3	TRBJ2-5	CASSETSGGGETQYF	TGTGCCAGCAGCGAGACTAGCGGGGGCGGAGAGACCCAGTACTTC
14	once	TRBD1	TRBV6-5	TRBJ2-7	CASPPGQDSYEQYF	TGTGCCAGCCCCCCCGGACAGGACTCCTACGAGCAGTACTTC
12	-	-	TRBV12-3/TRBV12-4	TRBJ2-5	CASSPLQETQYF	TGTGCCAGCAGCCCCCTCCAAGAGACCCAGTACTTC
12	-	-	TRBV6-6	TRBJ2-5	CASSYSASVQYF	TGTGCCAGCAGTTACTCAGCGTCAGTTCAGTACTTC
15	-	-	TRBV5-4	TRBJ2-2	CASTSRTDNTGELFF	TGTGCCAGCACCAGCCGGACAGATAACACCGGGGAGCTGTTTTTT
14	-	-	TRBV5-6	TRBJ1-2	CASSPRTEPYGYTF	TGTGCCAGCAGCCCTCGGACAGAACCCTATGGCTACACCTTC
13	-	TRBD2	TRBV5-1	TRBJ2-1	CASSFVGGDEQFF	TGCGCCAGCAGCTTTGTGGGAGGGGATGAGCAGTTCTTC
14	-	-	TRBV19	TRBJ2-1	CASSIGRAYNEQFF	TGTGCCAGTAGTATCGGCAGGGCCTACAATGAGCAGTTCTTC
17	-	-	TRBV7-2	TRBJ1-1	CASSLRPGGQTYTEAFF	TGTGCCAGCAGCCTCCGACCAGGTGGACAGACCTACACTGAAGCTTTCTTT
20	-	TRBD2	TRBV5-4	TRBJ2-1	CASSLDGSGRAVRSYNEQFF	TGTGCCAGCAGCTTGGATGGGAGCGGGAGGGCCGTTCGCTCCTACAATGAGCAGTTCTTC
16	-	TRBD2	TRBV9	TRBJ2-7	CASSALAGVGTYEQYF	TGTGCCAGCAGTGCCTTAGCGGGAGTGGGGACCTACGAGCAGTACTTC
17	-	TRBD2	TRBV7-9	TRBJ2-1	CASSLIGGTSPYNEQFF	TGTGCCAGCAGCTTAATAGGGGGGACTAGCCCCTACAATGAGCAGTTCTTC
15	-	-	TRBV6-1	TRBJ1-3	CASGERQSAGNTIYF	TGTGCCAGCGGTGAGAGACAGTCCGCTGGAAACACCATATATTTT
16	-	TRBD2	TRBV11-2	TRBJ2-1	CASSLEVAGGYNEQFF	TGTGCCAGCAGCTTAGAAGTGGCGGGGGGTTACAATGAGCAGTTCTTC
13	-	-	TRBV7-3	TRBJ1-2	CASSLTSGYGYTF	TGTGCCAGCAGCTTAACTAGTGGCTATGGCTACACCTTC
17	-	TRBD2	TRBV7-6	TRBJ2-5	CASSKGGTSGIDETQYF	TGTGCCAGCAGCAAAGGAGGGACTAGCGGGATCGATGAGACCCAGTACTTC
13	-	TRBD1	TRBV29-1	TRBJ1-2	CSVGTGTNYGYTF	TGCAGCGTTGGGACAGGGACAAACTATGGCTACACCTTC
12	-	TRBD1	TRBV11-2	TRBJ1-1	CASGDRDTEAFF	TGTGCCAGCGGGGACAGGGACACTGAAGCTTTCTTT
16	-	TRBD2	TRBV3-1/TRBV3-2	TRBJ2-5	CASRGTSGRARETQYF	TGTGCCAGCAGAGGGACTAGCGGGAGGGCTCGGGAGACCCAGTACTTC
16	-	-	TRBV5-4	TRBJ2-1	CASSLRPGSSYNEQFF	TGTGCCAGCAGCTTAAGACCGGGGAGCTCCTACAATGAGCAGTTCTTC
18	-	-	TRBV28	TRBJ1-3	CASTSVGPFSESGNTIYF	TGTGCCAGCACTTCAGTGGGGCCCTTTAGTGAATCTGGAAACACCATATATTTT
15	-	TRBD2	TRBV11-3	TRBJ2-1	CASSLDSTLAAEQFF	TGTGCCAGCAGCTTAGATTCGACCCTAGCGGCTGAGCAGTTCTTC
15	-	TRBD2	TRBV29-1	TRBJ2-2	CSVEGASGNTGELFF	TGCAGCGTTGAAGGCGCTAGCGGTAACACCGGGGAGCTGTTTTTT
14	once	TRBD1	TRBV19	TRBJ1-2	CASTFGTGIYGYTF	TGTGCCAGTACCTTCGGGACAGGCATCTATGGCTACACCTTC
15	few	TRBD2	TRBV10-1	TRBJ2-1	CASSVSPSGNNEQFF	TGCGCCAGCAGTGTCTCTCCTAGCGGGAATAATGAGCAGTTCTTC
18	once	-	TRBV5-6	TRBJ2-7	CASSSKPQSGTGSSEQYF	TGTGCCAGCAGCTCGAAACCCCAGTCCGGGACTGGCTCGAGTGAGCAGTACTTC
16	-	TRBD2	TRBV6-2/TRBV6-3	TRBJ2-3	CASSYSPSGKTDTQYF	TGTGCCAGCAGTTACTCGCCTAGCGGGAAGACAGATACGCAGTATTTT
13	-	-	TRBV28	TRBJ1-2	CASSFNGHLGYTF	TGTGCCAGCAGTTTTAACGGTCACTTAGGCTACACCTTC
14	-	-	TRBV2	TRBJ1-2	CASTLTVLNYGYTF	TGTGCCAGCACCCTAACAGTACTCAACTATGGCTACACCTTC
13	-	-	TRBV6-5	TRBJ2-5	CASAREPSGAQYF	TGTGCCAGCGCTCGGGAGCCCTCGGGGGCCCAGTACTTC
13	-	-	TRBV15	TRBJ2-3	CATSRVSTDTQYF	TGTGCCACCAGCAGAGTTTCGACAGATACGCAGTATTTT
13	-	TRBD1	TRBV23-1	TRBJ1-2	CASSQSTGGGYTF	TGCGCCAGCAGTCAATCGACAGGGGGCGGCTACACCTTC
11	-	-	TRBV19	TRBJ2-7	CARRAWDLRYF	TGTGCTCGGAGGGCCTGGGATTTACGGTACTTC
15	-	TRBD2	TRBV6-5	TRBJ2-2	CASSYAGERTGELFF	TGTGCCAGCAGTTACGCGGGAGAGAGAACCGGGGAGCTGTTTTTT
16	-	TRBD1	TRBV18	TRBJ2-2	CASSLTGQVNTGELFF	TGTGCCAGCTCACTAACGGGACAGGTGAACACCGGGGAGCTGTTTTTT
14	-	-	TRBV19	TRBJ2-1	CASTQGPRLNEQFF	TGTGCCAGTACCCAGGGGCCTCGTCTGAATGAGCAGTTCTTC
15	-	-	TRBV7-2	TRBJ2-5	CASSLKTGTKETQYF	TGTGCCAGCAGCTTGAAAACAGGGACAAAGGAGACCCAGTACTTC
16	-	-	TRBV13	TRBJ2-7	CASSFSGSGPLYEQYF	TGTGCCAGCAGCTTCAGTGGCAGCGGGCCTCTCTACGAGCAGTACTTC
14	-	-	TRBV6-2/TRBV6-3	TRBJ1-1	CASSYLQTNTEAFF	TGTGCCAGCAGTTATTTACAGACGAACACTGAAGCTTTCTTT
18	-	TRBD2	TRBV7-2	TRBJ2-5	CASSLGWASGSGLETQYF	TGTGCCAGCAGCTTAGGTTGGGCTAGCGGGAGTGGGTTAGAGACCCAGTACTTC
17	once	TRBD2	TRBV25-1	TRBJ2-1	CASSGPGLAGAYNEQFF	TGTGCCAGCAGTGGACCTGGACTAGCGGGTGCCTACAATGAGCAGTTCTTC
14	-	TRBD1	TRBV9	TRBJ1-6	CASSFTGENSPLHF	TGTGCCAGCAGCTTTACAGGGGAAAATTCACCCCTCCACTTT